This TCR beta chain was recovered during a study of molecular identifiers for immune sequencing clone quantification. In its sample, this clonotype was seen a few times. TCRdb re-derived calls from the PCR reads in MiXCR, one entry per CDR3 protein. The sample records some 320,000 distinct CDR3 sequences, around 21% being singletons. The CDR3 spans 20 residues. The germline V gene encodes CDR1 SGHDN and CDR2 FVKESK. After removal of 3 bases from V and 7 bases from J, the junction contained 23 bases not matched to a gene. This rearrangement joins TRBV14 to TRBJ1-2, with 10 bases matching TRBD1. The material sequenced was naive CD8+ T cells from blood, with Jurkat cell RNA spiked in. Subset given: FACS-sorted CD8+CD4-CCR7+CD45RA+ naive T cells. The TCR was taken from a human donor in good health. Some libraries in this study had Jurkat cell RNA spiked in. In DNA, the CDR3 is TGTGCCAGCAGCCACGCTTTAAGCCGGGACAGGGGATTTGAGGTGCTTGGCTACACCTTC. The encoded protein is CASSHALSRDRGFEVLGYTF.